These T cell receptor beta chains were read from a single sample in a study of T cells in localized non-small cell lung cancer. Repertoires were generated with immunoSEQ multiplex PCR, while TCRdb's copy carries only in-frame clones and drops some. The sample records 45,000 to 55,000 clones, just over 85% being singletons. Source: peripheral blood, taken before any cancer treatment. These receptor sequences come from a male donor at least 60 years old with stage III squamous cell lung carcinoma. The CDR3 runs from the conserved cysteine through the conserved F or W. Each record gives: J gene, clone size, D gene, V gene, CDR3 length, CDR3 protein, CDR3 DNA. The D gene is left open where the match is weak. Clone size, where shown, is once, few, many, or a class for clones that have expanded.

>TRBJ1-2|-|-|TRBV7-2|11
CASSLERTYTF
TGTGCCAGCAGCTTAGAAAGAACCTACACCTTC
>TRBJ2-1|-|TRBD2|TRBV5-1|14
CASGASGAYNEQFF
TGCGCCAGCGGAGCTAGCGGGGCCTACAATGAGCAGTTCTTC
>TRBJ2-7|few|-|TRBV11-2|15
CASSYRDWGNYEQYF
TGTGCCAGCAGCTACCGGGACTGGGGGAACTACGAGCAGTACTTC
>TRBJ2-2|-|-|TRBV10-3|13
CAVAGGLTGELFF
TGTGCCGTTGCCGGGGGGCTCACCGGGGAGCTGTTTTTT
>TRBJ1-1|-|-|TRBV6-5|15
CASSYGAAPTLEAFF
TGTGCCAGCAGTTACGGGGCAGCCCCTACACTTGAAGCTTTCTTT
>TRBJ2-2|once|-|TRBV5-1|17
CASSQRGQGAGSGELFF
TGCGCCAGCAGCCAACGCGGACAGGGAGCGGGGTCCGGGGAGCTGTTTTTT
>TRBJ1-2|-|-|TRBV4-2|16
CASRRAGTQTNYGYTF
TGTGCCAGCAGGCGAGCCGGGACACAGACTAACTATGGCTACACCTTC
>TRBJ2-5|-|TRBD1|TRBV7-7|15
CASSPVNRGPGTQYF
TGTGCCAGCAGCCCAGTTAACAGGGGCCCGGGGACCCAGTACTTC
>TRBJ1-5|-|-|TRBV7-2|15
CASSLGGYSNQPQHF
TGTGCCAGCAGCTTAGGGGGTTATAGCAATCAGCCCCAGCATTTT
>TRBJ1-5|-|TRBD1|TRBV19|15
CASSTPTGGGQPQHF
TGTGCCAGTAGTACCCCCACAGGGGGCGGTCAGCCCCAGCATTTT
>TRBJ2-7|-|TRBD2|TRBV7-2|17
CASSLENSSGGPKEQYF
TGTGCCAGCAGCTTGGAGAATTCTAGCGGGGGGCCCAAGGAGCAGTACTTC
>TRBJ2-1|-|TRBD2|TRBV7-3|15
CASSFVSGVGNEQFF
TGTGCCAGCAGCTTTGTTAGCGGGGTGGGCAATGAGCAGTTCTTC
>TRBJ1-4|-|-|TRBV5-5|13
CASSLRTNEKLFF
TGTGCCAGCAGCTTGAGAACTAATGAAAAACTGTTTTTT
>TRBJ2-3|-|TRBD2|TRBV27|16
CASSGGAGVDTDTQYF
TGTGCCAGCAGTGGAGGCGCGGGAGTAGACACAGATACGCAGTATTTT
>TRBJ2-1|-|TRBD1|TRBV27|15
CASSFGTGLGNEQFF
TGTGCCAGCAGCTTTGGGACAGGGTTGGGCAATGAGCAGTTCTTC
>TRBJ2-7|-|-|TRBV7-2|12
CASSPRPNEQYF
TGTGCCAGCAGCCCCCGTCCCAACGAGCAGTACTTC
>TRBJ2-1|-|TRBD2|TRBV4-3|15
CASSQGTSAYNEQFF
TGCGCCAGCAGCCAAGGGACTAGCGCCTACAATGAGCAGTTCTTC
>TRBJ1-1|-|-|TRBV5-1|15
CASAGSTTGSTEAFF
TGCGCCAGCGCGGGGTCGACAACGGGATCCACTGAAGCTTTCTTT
>TRBJ1-1|-|-|TRBV18|15
CASSPIVNGNTEAFF
TGTGCCAGCTCACCAATCGTTAACGGGAACACTGAAGCTTTCTTT
>TRBJ2-3|-|-|TRBV7-2|13
CASSLVEADTQYF
TGTGCCAGCAGCTTAGTTGAGGCAGATACGCAGTATTTT
>TRBJ2-1|few|-|TRBV13|13
CASSLGGSDEQFF
TGTGCCAGCAGCTTAGGGGGGTCCGATGAGCAGTTCTTC
>TRBJ1-1|-|-|TRBV30|12
CAWSLGSRGAFF
TGTGCCTGGAGTTTAGGGAGTCGGGGAGCTTTCTTT
>TRBJ2-7|-|-|TRBV6-1|13
CASIRGGSYEQYF
TGTGCCAGCATTAGAGGAGGTTCCTACGAGCAGTACTTC
>TRBJ1-5|-|-|TRBV10-2|16
CASSGVIQGVGQPQHF
TGCGCCAGCAGTGGCGTTATACAGGGAGTGGGACAGCCCCAGCATTTT
>TRBJ1-2|-|TRBD1|TRBV27|14
CASGRQGWVYGYTF
TGTGCCAGCGGGAGACAGGGGTGGGTCTATGGCTACACCTTC
>TRBJ1-1|-|-|TRBV5-4|15
CASSSSAGWNTEAFF
TGTGCCAGCAGTTCCTCCGCAGGGTGGAACACTGAAGCTTTCTTT
>TRBJ1-4|once|TRBD1|TRBV2|16
CASSDGQGWTNEKLFF
TGTGCCAGCAGTGACGGACAGGGTTGGACTAATGAAAAACTGTTTTTT
>TRBJ2-5|-|-|TRBV10-3|12
CASSGRRETQYF
TGTGCCTCCAGTGGTCGTAGGGAGACCCAGTACTTC
>TRBJ1-2|-|-|TRBV6-1|12
CASSDRGYGYTF
TGTGCCAGCAGTGACAGGGGTTATGGCTACACCTTC
>TRBJ1-2|-|-|TRBV7-9|16
CASSLQGGHTNYGYTF
TGTGCCAGCAGTCTTCAGGGTGGCCATACTAACTATGGCTACACCTTC
>TRBJ2-2|few|-|TRBV5-4|16
CASSLVLKGGPGELFF
TGTGCCAGCAGCTTGGTCTTAAAGGGGGGGCCCGGGGAGCTGTTTTTT
>TRBJ2-1|-|-|TRBV7-2|15
CASRSLGSSINEQFF
TGTGCCAGCAGATCCCTCGGCAGCTCCATCAATGAGCAGTTCTTC
>TRBJ1-1|-|-|TRBV5-1|14
CASSPQTANTEAFF
TGCGCCAGCAGCCCGCAGACGGCGAACACTGAAGCTTTCTTT
>TRBJ1-1|-|-|TRBV7-8|17
CASSLARRGTLGTEAFF
TGTGCCAGCAGCTTAGCCCGGAGGGGCACCCTGGGCACTGAAGCTTTCTTT
>TRBJ1-2|-|TRBD1|TRBV19|15
CASSIADRSTYGYTF
TGTGCCAGTAGTATAGCGGACAGGAGCACCTATGGCTACACCTTC
>TRBJ1-1|-|TRBD1|TRBV5-1|15
CASSLGGQDNTEAFF
TGCGCCAGCAGCTTGGGGGGACAGGACAACACTGAAGCTTTCTTT
>TRBJ1-2|once|TRBD1|TRBV9|14
CASSPGTANYGYTF
TGTGCCAGCAGCCCAGGGACAGCCAACTATGGCTACACCTTC
>TRBJ2-2|-|TRBD2|TRBV27|17
CASSRYSGSAGTGELFF
TGTGCCAGCAGTCGATATAGCGGGAGCGCCGGCACCGGGGAGCTGTTTTTT
>TRBJ1-1|-|TRBD1|TRBV2|18
CASWDRGYKVGPNTEAFF
TGTGCCAGCTGGGACAGGGGTTATAAGGTGGGACCGAACACTGAAGCTTTCTTT
>TRBJ1-5|few|TRBD1|TRBV28|12
CASAGQGQPQHF
TGTGCCAGTGCGGGACAGGGACAGCCCCAGCATTTT
>TRBJ2-3|-|TRBD2|TRBV2|16
CASSPLGAGVTDTQYF
TGTGCCAGCAGTCCCCTAGGAGCGGGGGTGACAGATACGCAGTATTTT
>TRBJ2-3|-|TRBD1|TRBV6-1|13
CASSDGTAKKGYF
TGTGCCAGCAGTGACGGGACAGCCAAGAAGGGGTATTTT
>TRBJ1-5|-|-|TRBV18|14
CASSGQYESQPQHF
TGTGCCAGCTCAGGACAGTATGAGTCTCAGCCCCAGCATTTT
>TRBJ1-1|few|-|TRBV27|14
CASSTRGMNTEAFF
TGTGCCAGCAGTACCAGGGGCATGAACACTGAAGCTTTCTTT
>TRBJ2-7|-|TRBD1|TRBV18|14
CASSPGQGTGEQYF
TGTGCCAGCTCACCAGGACAGGGTACGGGCGAGCAGTACTTC
>TRBJ2-2|-|-|TRBV21-1|15
CASSHRGGHTGELFF
TGTGCCAGCAGCCACAGGGGCGGGCACACCGGGGAGCTGTTTTTT
>TRBJ1-6|-|-|TRBV4-3|13
CASSQEPNSPLHF
TGCGCCAGCAGCCAAGAGCCAAATTCACCCCTCCACTTT
>TRBJ1-5|few|-|TRBV4-2|16
CASSQVAGTSNQPQHF
TGTGCCAGCAGCCAAGTCGCCGGGACGAGCAATCAGCCCCAGCATTTT
>TRBJ1-3|-|-|TRBV6-5|15
CASSPGGLGGNTIYF
TGTGCCAGCAGTCCGGGGGGGCTTGGTGGAAACACCATATATTTT
>TRBJ1-4|-|TRBD1|TRBV7-6|12
CASSFTGGKLFF
TGTGCCAGCAGCTTTACAGGGGGTAAACTGTTTTTT
>TRBJ1-1|-|-|TRBV6-5|14
CASSYYSMNTEAFF
TGTGCCAGCAGTTACTACTCCATGAACACTGAAGCTTTCTTT
>TRBJ2-7|-|-|TRBV18|14
CASSPIEGFGEQYF
TGTGCCAGCTCACCTATAGAGGGGTTCGGGGAGCAGTACTTC
>TRBJ1-2|-|-|TRBV6-5|13
CASTIQTNYGYTF
TGTGCCAGCACCATACAGACGAACTATGGCTACACCTTC
>TRBJ1-5|once|-|TRBV7-2|13
CASSLGINQPQHF
TGTGCCAGCAGCTTGGGGATCAATCAGCCCCAGCATTTT
>TRBJ1-2|-|-|TRBV15|15
CATSREVGAPGGYTF
TGTGCCACCAGCAGAGAGGTGGGGGCACCGGGGGGCTACACCTTC
>TRBJ1-1|-|-|TRBV29-1|12
CSVEAVGTEAFF
TGCAGCGTTGAAGCCGTGGGCACTGAAGCTTTCTTT
>TRBJ2-3|-|-|TRBV9|13
CASSISGGDTQYF
TGTGCCAGCAGCATTAGTGGGGGAGATACGCAGTATTTT